One T cell receptor (beta chain) is described in this entry. This clonotype was seen a few times. Its binding antigen is unknown. No base quality information exists; no much larger clone differs at one position. The data stem from a study of T cell repertoires in cytomegalovirus infection (dated by TCRdb to the late 2010s). With regard to the full study: The HLA type of each donor mattered for the analysis, because public TCR beta signatures pointed to carriage of CMV infection along with the matching HLA type.

TCRdb lists the instrument as Illumina HiSeq 1500. TCRdb took the public reads, trimmed them with fastp at Q25, ran MiXCR for clone calling and kept in-frame beta chains. Merged by CDR3 protein, the rows form single entries marked with the most common genes and DNA. The sample profile shows about 150,000 distinct CDR3 sequences; under 20% of them were found once. The top ten clonotypes cover around 20% of the sample. Overall results and qualifications from the work: The ex vivo response was dominated by HLA-C-restricted CMV-specific TCR beta clonotypes, and the single most frequent clonotype in two of eight donors was supplied by these HLA-C-restricted clonotypes. Cumulative frequency of public TCR beta family members discriminated carriers of CMV infection plus the relevant HLA type in this cohort and an independent 352-donor cohort.

The V and J ends are trimmed by 3 bases and 5 bases, leaving 14 bases between them. The germline V gene yields MNHNS for CDR1 and SASEGT for CDR2. Including the terminal cysteine and phenylalanine, the CDR3 comprises 15 residues. The only DNA kept is the CDR3, 45 bases in frame from the first base. The source material was CD8+ T cells from PBMCs. The rearranged chain carries TRBV6-1 and TRBJ1-3, with the D segment identity uncertain. The TCR sequence derives from a human donor in good health (CMV status not recorded). Some clones in this sample may be carry-over from other donors' samples. The sequenced DNA: TGTGCCAGCAGTGAGGTGGTTTATTCGAGAAACACCATATATTTT. Translation gives CASSEVVYSRNTIYF.